Listed below are T cell receptor beta chains from one sample, sequenced in a study of cytomegalovirus exposure and HLA in healthy donors. Method: immunoSEQ multiplex PCR; TCRdb's copy keeps in-frame clones and lacks some. In the table there are about 79,000 clones, 80% to 95% of which are singletons. Sequencing was done on a sample of PBMCs. These receptor sequences come from a woman between 25 and 40 years old in good health and CMV-seronegative. Both conserved end residues are part of each CDR3. Each record gives: CDR3 length, clone size, V gene, J gene, D gene, CDR3 protein, CDR3 DNA. D genes are given only for firm matches. A clone size is listed for some rows: how often the clone was seen (once, few, many), or a class if it is expanded.

14	few	TRBV19	TRBJ1-2	TRBD1	CASSWTGGNYGYTF	TGTGCCAGTAGTTGGACAGGGGGCAACTATGGCTACACCTTC
14	.	TRBV6-6	TRBJ2-3	TRBD2	CASTPSGITDTQYF	TGTGCCAGCACCCCTAGCGGGATCACAGATACGCAGTATTTT
14	.	TRBV27	TRBJ1-4	.	CASSPTRRLEKLFF	TGTGCCAGCAGTCCGACCAGGCGTCTAGAAAAACTGTTTTTT
14	.	TRBV30	TRBJ1-5	.	CAWSGQHSNQPQHF	TGTGCCTGGAGTGGTCAACATAGCAATCAGCCCCAGCATTTT
15	.	TRBV19	TRBJ1-4	.	CASSLRGSTNEKLFF	TGTGCCAGTAGCCTAAGAGGGTCAACTAATGAAAAACTGTTTTTT
17	.	TRBV6-1	TRBJ1-2	TRBD1	CASSGWGQGDLDYGYTF	TGTGCCAGCAGTGGCTGGGGACAGGGAGATTTGGACTATGGCTACACCTTC
15	.	TRBV5-6	TRBJ2-3	TRBD2	CASSWTSWSTDTQYF	TGTGCCAGCAGCTGGACTAGCTGGAGCACAGATACGCAGTATTTT
18	.	TRBV27	TRBJ2-7	.	CASSLSPRVVSSTDEQYF	TGTGCCAGCAGTTTATCCCCGCGGGTGGTAAGTAGTACCGACGAGCAGTACTTC
15	.	TRBV6-1	TRBJ2-7	TRBD2	CASSPLAGGPYEQYF	TGTGCCAGCAGTCCCCTAGCGGGAGGGCCCTACGAGCAGTACTTC
16	.	TRBV5-4	TRBJ2-3	.	CASSFGRGGRSDTQYF	TGTGCCAGCAGCTTTGGTCGGGGTGGGCGATCAGATACGCAGTATTTT
19	once	TRBV21-1	TRBJ2-4	.	CASSKGGTSGGAAKNIQYF	TGTGCCAGCAGCAAAGGCGGGACTAGCGGGGGGGCAGCCAAAAACATTCAGTACTTC
17	.	TRBV5-1	TRBJ2-1	.	CASSKSMTGSSYNEQFF	TGCGCCAGCAGCAAGTCTATGACAGGTTCCTCCTACAATGAGCAGTTCTTC
16	.	TRBV7-9	TRBJ2-5	TRBD1	CASSPRQGKNQETQYF	TGTGCCAGCAGCCCCCGACAGGGGAAGAACCAAGAGACCCAGTACTTC
17	.	TRBV5-1	TRBJ2-3	TRBD2	CASSPRVTSGGTDTQYF	TGCGCCAGCAGCCCGAGGGTTACTAGCGGGGGCACAGATACGCAGTATTTT
18	.	TRBV11-3	TRBJ2-1	TRBD2	CASSLGVSGGASYNEQFF	TGTGCCAGCAGCTTAGGTGTTAGCGGGGGGGCATCCTACAATGAGCAGTTCTTC
15	.	TRBV7-9	TRBJ2-3	TRBD2	CASTEAPGLPPAQYF	TGTGCCAGCACCGAAGCCCCGGGACTACCGCCCGCGCAGTATTTT
16	.	TRBV18	TRBJ2-7	TRBD1	CASSLLQPGQGYEQYF	TGTGCCAGCTCACTCTTACAACCGGGACAGGGATACGAGCAGTACTTC